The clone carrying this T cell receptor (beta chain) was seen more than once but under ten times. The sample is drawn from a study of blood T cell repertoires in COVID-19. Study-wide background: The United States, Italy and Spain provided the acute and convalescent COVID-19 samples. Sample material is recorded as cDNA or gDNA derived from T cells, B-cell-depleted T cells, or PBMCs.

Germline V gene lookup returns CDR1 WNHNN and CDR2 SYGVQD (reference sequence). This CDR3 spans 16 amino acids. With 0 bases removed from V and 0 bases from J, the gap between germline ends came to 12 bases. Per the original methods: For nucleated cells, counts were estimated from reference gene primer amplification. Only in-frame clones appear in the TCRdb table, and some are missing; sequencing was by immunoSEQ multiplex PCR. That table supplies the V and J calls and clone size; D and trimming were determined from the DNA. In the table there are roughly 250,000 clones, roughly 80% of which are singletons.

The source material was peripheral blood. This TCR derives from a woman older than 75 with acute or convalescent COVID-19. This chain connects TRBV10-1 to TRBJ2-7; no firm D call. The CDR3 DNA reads TGCGCCAGCAGTGAGTCGACTCGGCATGACTCCTACGAGCAGTACTTC. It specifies CASSESTRHDSYEQYF.